Presented here are 21 T cell receptor beta chains from one specimen sequenced in a study of shared clonotypes between healthy human individuals. The table came from immunoSEQ multiplex PCR; TCRdb's copy has only in-frame clones and leaves some out. Found here are around 2.3 million clones, approximately 95% of them singletons; the top ten hold around 0.13%. Sequencing used naive CD4+ T cells sorted from blood. Noted subset: CD45RA+ positively selected. These receptors all come from a young man in good health.

The chain is built from TRBV27 and TRBJ2-1; 13 bases agree with TRBD2. The length of the CDR3 is 19 residues. CDR1 is MNHEY and CDR2 is SMNVEV in the germline V gene (reference sequence). Trimming at V came to 6 bases and at J to 0 bases, leaving 11 bases not matched to a gene. The CDR3 reads CASSLSGLAGRSSYNEQFF. CDR3 coding DNA: TGTGCCAGCAGCCTCTCGGGACTAGCGGGGCGTAGCTCCTACAATGAGCAGTTCTTC.

This clone was seen a single time. The chain has TRBV6-1 and TRBJ1-4, with D uncertain. The CDR3 covers 12 residues. V lost 0 bases, J lost 13 bases, and 9 bases lay in between. Looked up from germline, CDR1 is MNHNS and CDR2 is SASEGT. The CDR3 sequence: CASSEAGTTLFF. The CDR3 region has the DNA TGTGCCAGCAGTGAAGCAGGAACGACACTGTTTTTT.

This rearrangement joins TRBV4-1 to TRBJ2-7, with D maybe TRBD1 (5 bases). This CDR3 has 17 residues. Trimming cost V 2 bases and J 7 bases, with 24 bases left between them. CDR1 and CDR2 from the germline V gene are MGHRA and YSYEKL. The CDR3 sequence: CASSQPSFRAPILEQYF. The CDR3 coding sequence is TGCGCCAGCAGCCAACCTTCCTTCAGGGCCCCGATTTTGGAGCAGTACTTC.

The CDR3 sequence is CSVRHIGGEKLFF. Here the CDR3 DNA reads TGCAGCGTTCGACACATCGGGGGTGAAAAACTGTTTTTT. The chain links TRBV29-1 to TRBJ1-4, with D perhaps TRBD1 (5 bases). The CDR3 contains 13 residues. The germline V gene encodes CDR1 SQVTM and CDR2 ANQGSEA. The V gene lost 5 bases and the J gene lost 7 bases, with 14 bases spanning the gap.

Written as DNA, the CDR3 is TGTGCCAGAAAGACATCGAGGCGCCCCTACGAGCAGTACTTC. Encoded protein: CARKTSRRPYEQYF. The chain combines TRBV5-3 with TRBJ2-7; D unresolved. TRBV5-3 is marked as an open reading frame, function uncertain. CDR3 length equals 14 residues. V was shortened by 6 bases and J by 2 bases, with 15 bases between the two germline ends.

This sequence joins TRBV6-4 and TRBJ2-3, with 8 bases matching TRBD2. With V trimmed by 8 bases and J by 11 bases, 12 bases remained unmatched. Germline-derived CDR1 and CDR2 are MRHNA and SNTAGT. This CDR3 has 13 residues. CDR3 nucleotide sequence: TGTGCCAGCGGACTGCGAAAGAGCGGGGGGCAGTATTTT. Its protein is CASGLRKSGGQYF.

This clone was detected once. The J gene is TRBJ1-5, the V gene TRBV28, with a possible D match to TRBD1 (5 bases). From germline, CDR1 is MDHEN and CDR2 SYDVKM. V gave up 1 base and J gave up 1 base, with 8 bases separating them. The CDR3 length is 15 residues. CDR3: CASSLSTASNQPQHF. In DNA, the CDR3 is TGTGCCAGCAGTTTATCGACAGCCAGCAATCAGCCCCAGCATTTT.

The rearrangement joins TRBV5-1 to TRBJ2-1; the match to TRBD2 covers 10 bases. The V segment lost 0 bases and the J segment 4 bases; nucleotides outside the gene matches: 4. The CDR3 length is 16 residues. Germline-derived CDR1 and CDR2 are SGHRS and YFSETQ. DNA of the CDR3: TGCGCCAGCAGCTTGGGTAGGACTAGCGGATACAATGAGCAGTTCTTC. It codes for CASSLGRTSGYNEQFF.

V gene TRBV27 combines with J gene TRBJ2-6, with D hard to call. CDR1 and CDR2 (germline): MNHEY, SMNVEV (reference sequence). V was trimmed by 3 bases and J by 0 bases, leaving 6 bases between them. This CDR3 comprises 15 residues. For the CDR3, the DNA is TGTGCCAGCAGTTTCCTGACCTCTGGGGCCAACGTCCTGACTTTC. Translating gives CASSFLTSGANVLTF. The full variable domain, rest sourced from reference TRBV27 and TRBJ2-6, is EAQVTQNPRYLITVTGKKLTVTCSQNMNHEYMSWYRQDPGLGLRQIYYSMNVEVTDKGDVPEGYKVSRKEKRNFPLILESPSPNQTSLYFCASSFLTSGANVLTFGAGSRLTVL.

A word on this clone: This sample includes further DNA sequences coding for the same CDR3. The V call is TRBV5-1, the J call TRBJ2-5; TRBD1 agrees at 10 bases. The germline CDR1 and CDR2 sequences are SGHRS and YFSETQ. V shed 0 bases and J 5 bases; nucleotides not matched to a gene: 1. The CDR3 spans 14 residues. The CDR3 sequence is CASSLGQGAETQYF. CDR3 nucleotides: TGCGCCAGCAGCTTGGGACAGGGGGCCGAGACCCAGTACTTC. The variable domain in full, completed from reference TRBV5-1 and TRBJ2-5, reads KAGVTQTPRYLIKTRGQQVTLSCSPISGHRSVSWYQQTPGQGLQFLFEYFSETQRNKGNFPGRFSGRQFSNSRSEMNVSTLELGDSALYLCASSLGQGAETQYFGPGTRLLVL.

The genes are TRBV5-1 and TRBJ1-4; D is unresolved. The V and J ends lost 0 bases and 5 bases respectively, with 11 bases between them. Per germline, CDR1 SGHRS and CDR2 YFSETQ. The CDR3 runs 15 residues. The CDR3 DNA sequence: TGCGCCAGCAGCTTGGACCACCCCCAGAATGAAAAACTGTTTTTT. Encoded protein: CASSLDHPQNEKLFF. The variable domain in full, completed from reference TRBV5-1 and TRBJ1-4, reads KAGVTQTPRYLIKTRGQQVTLSCSPISGHRSVSWYQQTPGQGLQFLFEYFSETQRNKGNFPGRFSGRQFSNSRSEMNVSTLELGDSALYLCASSLDHPQNEKLFFGSGTQLSVL.

V is TRBV10-3 and J is TRBJ1-2; 10 positions match TRBD1. The trim removed 1 base at V and 1 base at J, leaving 3 bases unmatched. Germline CDR1 is ENHRY and CDR2 is SYGVKD. This CDR3 region has 16 residues. The chain's CDR3 is CAISELRTGGNYGYTF. In DNA, the CDR3 is TGTGCCATCAGTGAGTTAAGGACAGGGGGTAACTATGGCTACACCTTC.

The chain employs TRBV5-1 and TRBJ1-1; D unclear. This CDR3 region has 21 residues. Trimming took off 0 bases at V and 4 bases at J, with 31 bases between the two ends. CDR1 is SGHRS and CDR2 is YFSETQ in the germline V gene. CDR3 DNA sequence: TGCGCCAGCAGCTTGGTCCTACTCAGTGAATTGAGGGCCCCCGTGCTCACTGAAGCTTTCTTT. Translated, it gives CASSLVLLSELRAPVLTEAFF.

This clone appeared once. This chain connects TRBV9 to TRBJ2-7; TRBD2 is a possible D gene (5 bases). Germline CDR1 SGDLS, CDR2 YYNGEE. The CDR3 is 16 amino acids. Trimming removed 4 bases at V and 1 base at J, with 18 bases between. The CDR3 DNA sequence: TGTGCCAGCAGCCCCCGGGTGAGCGGAGGATCCTACGAGCAGTACTTC. Its translation is CASSPRVSGGSYEQYF.

This clone was observed once. The DNA of the CDR3 is TGTGCCAGCAGTTTAAAAGAGTCCTACGAGCAGTACTTC. Protein product: CASSLKESYEQYF. The rearrangement uses TRBV27 and TRBJ2-7; D ambiguous. This CDR3 is built from 13 residues. Trimming took 2 bases from V and 1 from J, leaving 6 bases between them. The germline gives CDR1 MNHEY, CDR2 SMNVEV (reference sequence).

The chain couples TRBV29-1 to TRBJ2-3, with TRBD2 identical over 9 bases. CDR1 and CDR2 (germline): SQVTM, ANQGSEA. This CDR3 region has 15 residues. J lost 2 bases, V lost 5 bases, and 8 bases had no gene match. CDR3 sequence reads: CSVNSGGGPTDTQYF. Here the CDR3 DNA reads TGCAGCGTTAATAGCGGGGGAGGTCCCACAGATACGCAGTATTTT.

The chain couples TRBV6-7 to TRBJ1-2; no reliable D call. TRBV6-7 is noted as an ORF with a role that remains uncertain. V was cut by 4 bases and J by 2 bases, with 8 bases left in between. The CDR3 spans 13 residues. CDR3 sequence (DNA): TGTGCCAGCAGTTCCACCAGCAACTATGGCTACACCTTC. Its translation: CASSSTSNYGYTF.

For the CDR3, the DNA is TGTGCCAGCAGCCTCCCCCCGGCCTACAATGAGCAGTTCTTC. Translated: CASSLPPAYNEQFF. The V and J genes are TRBV11-2 and TRBJ2-1; D ambiguous. The CDR3 is made up of 14 amino acids. The V end lost 5 bases, the J end lost 2 bases, and 10 bases lay between the germline ends. CDR1 is SGHAT and CDR2 is FQNNGV in the germline V gene.

The rearrangement uses TRBV11-2 and TRBJ2-1, with unresolved D. The CDR3 is 12 amino acids. Germline V lookup: CDR1 SGHAT, CDR2 FQNNGV. Trimming stripped 5 bases from V and 4 bases from J, with 6 bases between. This chain's CDR3 is CASSLIYNEQFF. The CDR3 DNA follows: TGTGCCAGCAGCCTTATTTACAATGAGCAGTTCTTC.

As regards this clone: This specimen includes other DNA sequences encoding the same CDR3. J is TRBJ2-3 and V is TRBV11-2; D is uncertain. Trimming removed 2 bases from V and 5 bases from J, with 2 bases in between. This CDR3 contains 11 residues. The V gene's germline CDR1 is SGHAT and CDR2 FQNNGV. CDR3 bases: TGTGCCAGCAGCTTAAAAGATACGCAGTATTTT. It yields the protein CASSLKDTQYF.

The rearrangement uses TRBV28 and TRBJ1-5; D remains unclear. CDR1 is MDHEN, CDR2 SYDVKM, per germline. This CDR3 spans 18 amino acids. The ends were cut back, 3 bases at V and 1 base at J, with 19 bases in the middle. The CDR3 DNA follows: TGTGCCAGCAGTTTGGGTGACACATTTAAACAAAGCAATCAGCCCCAGCATTTT. This translates into CASSLGDTFKQSNQPQHF.